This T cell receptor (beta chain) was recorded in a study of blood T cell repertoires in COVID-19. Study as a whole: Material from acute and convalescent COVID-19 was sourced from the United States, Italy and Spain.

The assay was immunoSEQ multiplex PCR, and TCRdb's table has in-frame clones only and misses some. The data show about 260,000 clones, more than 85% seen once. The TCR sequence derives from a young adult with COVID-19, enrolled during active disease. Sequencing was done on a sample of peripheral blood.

CDR3 protein: CASSQGRGDTQYF. In DNA form, the CDR3 reads TGTGCCAGCAGCCAAGGTCGGGGAGATACGCAGTATTTT. V usage is TRBV14 and J usage is TRBJ2-3; D is possibly TRBD2 (5 bases). Germline V lookup: CDR1 SGHDN, CDR2 FVKESK. The CDR3 is 13 residues long. Trimming stripped 1 base from V and 5 bases from J, with 7 bases between.